This entry describes one T cell receptor beta chain. This sample is part of a study of post-analysis software for immune sequencing data. Included in the TCR beta cDNA libraries were unique molecular identifiers. TCRdb re-derived calls from the PCR reads in MiXCR, one entry per CDR3 protein. The sample consists of around 770,000 distinct CDR3 sequences, around 45% of them appearing once. The source of this sequence is a girl aged 10 to 17 with multiple sclerosis. The sequenced material came from blood.

The CDR3 DNA follows: TGTGCCAGCAGCCAAGAATCCGCCGGTCTCGCCGCCTACGAGCAGTACTTC. Translating it yields CASSQESAGLAAYEQYF. The gene calls are TRBV4-2 and TRBJ2-7; D is unclear. The germline CDR1 and CDR2 sequences are LGHNA and YNFKEQ. The CDR3 is 17 residues long. With 0 bases removed from V and 2 bases from J, the gap between germline ends came to 17 bases.